What follows are 27 T cell receptor beta chains derived from one specimen sequenced in a study of blood T cell repertoires in COVID-19. TCRdb keeps only in-frame clones here, not all; method: immunoSEQ multiplex PCR. This table holds hundreds of thousands of clones, around 88% found once. The sequenced sample was peripheral blood. The receptor source for this set is a woman between 25 and 40 years old who had recovered from COVID-19.

This chain connects TRBV6-5 to TRBJ1-4; 8 bases match TRBD1. The V gene end was trimmed by 6 bases and the J gene end by 8 bases; junction bases not matched to a gene: 11. Germline V CDR1 and CDR2: MNHEY, SVGAGI. The length of the CDR3 is 15 residues. Here the CDR3 DNA reads TGTGCCAGCAGCCAGGGACAGGCGGGTCGAGAAAAACTGTTTTTT. As protein: CASSQGQAGREKLFF.

The chain employs TRBV2 and TRBJ2-3; 8 positions match TRBD1. This CDR3 contains 15 residues. Germline V gene lookup returns CDR1 SNHLY and CDR2 FYNNEI. The ends lost 3 bases at V and 5 bases at J; junction bases unmatched: 7. CDR3 sequence: CASSEEQGGRDTQYF. CDR3 bases: TGTGCCAGCAGTGAGGAACAGGGGGGTCGAGATACGCAGTATTTT. Supplemented by reference TRBV2 and TRBJ2-3, the full variable domain reads EPEVTQTPSHQVTQMGQEVILRCVPISNHLYFYWYRQILGQKVEFLVSFYNNEISEKSEIFDDQFSVERPDGSNFTLKIRSTKLEDSAMYFCASSEEQGGRDTQYFGPGTRLTVL.

This chain uses TRBV11-3 with TRBJ2-1; D remains unclear. The CDR3 consists of 11 residues. Deletions cut 4 bases from V and 5 bases from J, with 3 bases between. Germline CDR1 is SGHNT and CDR2 is YENEEA. This CDR3 reads CASSSNNEQFF. The DNA of the CDR3 is TGTGCCAGCAGCTCTAACAATGAGCAGTTCTTC.

This rearrangement joins TRBV19 to TRBJ1-1; D is unclear. The CDR3 is made up of 15 amino acids. V shed 6 bases and J shed 1 base, with 15 bases lying between them. Looked up from germline, CDR1 is LNHDA and CDR2 is SQIVND (reference sequence). The CDR3 spells CASREQGAANTEAFF. The CDR3 coding sequence is TGTGCCAGTAGGGAACAAGGCGCGGCGAACACTGAAGCTTTCTTT.

This clone was picked up a small number of times. The chain is built from TRBV4-1 and TRBJ1-2, with unresolved D. Deletions cut 8 bases from V and 2 bases from J, with 12 bases between. Germline V gene data show CDR1 as MGHRA and CDR2 as YSYEKL. This CDR3 comprises 13 residues. In nucleotides, the CDR3 is TGCGCCAGCGGAGGCGAGAGAAACTATGGCTACACCTTC. Its protein product is CASGGERNYGYTF.

The rearrangement links TRBV11-2 to TRBJ2-1; TRBD1 might be the D (6 bases). CDR1 and CDR2 (germline): SGHAT, FQNNGV. The CDR3 has 15 amino acids. V lost 3 bases, J lost 6 bases, and 15 bases lay in between. CDR3 amino acids: CASSFLQGSFNEQFF. The CDR3 DNA is TGTGCCAGCAGCTTCCTACAGGGTTCGTTCAATGAGCAGTTCTTC.

The rearrangement uses TRBV6-1 and TRBJ2-3; D possibly corresponds to TRBD2 (7 bases). This CDR3 is built from 16 residues. Germline CDR1 MNHNS, CDR2 SASEGT. V lost 2 bases and J lost 6, with 18 bases in between. CDR3 amino acids: CASSEPGEGGRDTQYF. CDR3 nucleotide sequence: TGTGCCAGCAGTGAACCTGGGGAGGGGGGCCGTGATACGCAGTATTTT.

This clone was recorded once. The rearrangement links TRBV5-4 to TRBJ2-3; TRBD2 is a possible D gene (5 bases). CDR1 SGHNT and CDR2 YYREEE come from the germline V gene (reference sequence). The CDR3 is made up of 15 amino acids. V dropped 0 bases and J dropped 1 base, with 9 bases sitting between them. CDR3 residues: CASSLAGKGTDTQYF. Written as DNA, the CDR3 is TGTGCCAGCAGCTTGGCCGGGAAGGGCACAGATACGCAGTATTTT.

The chain recombines TRBV27 with TRBJ2-7, with 8 bases matching TRBD2. CDR3 length: 17 residues. Looked up from germline, CDR1 is MNHEY and CDR2 is SMNVEV (reference sequence). The ends lost 5 bases at V and 2 bases at J; junction bases unmatched: 14. DNA for the CDR3: TGTGCCAGCAGTCAGCGGGTCGGGGTAGCGGGAACCTACGAGCAGTACTTC. This codes for CASSQRVGVAGTYEQYF.

V gene TRBV4-1 combines with J gene TRBJ1-2; no firm D call. V was clipped by 0 bases and J by 4 bases, with 9 bases between them. This CDR3 contains 14 residues. The germline gives CDR1 MGHRA, CDR2 YSYEKL. CDR3 in DNA: TGCGCCAGCAGCCAAGATCAGGCAGTCTATGGCTACACCTTC. This encodes CASSQDQAVYGYTF.

The chain uses TRBV7-9 and TRBJ2-7, with D possibly being TRBD2 (6 bases). V was clipped by 1 base and J by 3 bases, with 10 bases between them. CDR3 size: 14 residues. The V gene's germline CDR1 is SEHNR and CDR2 FQNEAQ (reference sequence). The CDR3 is CASSLGGNYYEQYF. Here the CDR3 DNA reads TGTGCCAGCAGCTTAGGCGGGAATTACTACGAGCAGTACTTC.

The rearrangement uses TRBV29-1 and TRBJ2-1, with TRBD1 matching 7 bases. The ends lost 7 bases at V and 3 bases at J; junction bases unmatched: 3. Germline loops: CDR1 SQVTM, CDR2 ANQGSEA. The CDR3 totals 12 residues. The CDR3 here is CSDRTGYNEQFF. The CDR3 DNA follows: TGCAGCGATAGGACAGGCTACAATGAGCAGTTCTTC.

This chain joins TRBV27 and TRBJ2-1; the D gene is possibly TRBD2 (6 bases). CDR1 MNHEY and CDR2 SMNVEV come from the germline V gene (reference sequence). V was pared by 6 bases and J by 7 bases, with 10 bases between. The CDR3 length is 12 residues. For the CDR3, the DNA is TGTGCCAGCAGAAGGGGAGGTAATGAGCAGTTCTTC. Protein product: CASRRGGNEQFF.

The J gene is TRBJ2-1, the V gene TRBV9; 8 bases map to TRBD2. CDR1 is SGDLS, CDR2 YYNGEE, per germline. This CDR3 region has 16 residues. Trimming at V came to 5 bases and at J to 8 bases, leaving 15 bases not matched to a gene. CDR3 in amino acids: CASSDLVLAVEDEQFF. The CDR3 DNA is TGTGCCAGCAGTGACCTAGTACTAGCGGTCGAGGATGAGCAGTTCTTC. The full variable domain, rest sourced from reference TRBV9 and TRBJ2-1, is DSGVTQTPKHLITATGQRVTLRCSPRSGDLSVYWYQQSLDQGLQFLIQYYNGEERAKGNILERFSAQQFPDLHSELNLSSLELGDSALYFCASSDLVLAVEDEQFFGPGTRLTVL.

Only a few counts were recorded for this clone. The rearrangement joins TRBV2 to TRBJ1-2; 10 bases are a match to TRBD1. This CDR3 comprises 13 residues. Germline values: CDR1 SNHLY, CDR2 FYNNEI. The J segment lost 8 bases and the V segment lost 3 bases, leaving 3 bases of the junction unmatched. CDR3 nucleotide sequence: TGTGCCAGCAGTGAGGGGGACAGGGGCGGCTACACCTTC. Translating gives CASSEGDRGGYTF.

V usage is TRBV27 and J usage is TRBJ2-7; D is unresolved. Germline V gene data show CDR1 as MNHEY and CDR2 as SMNVEV (reference sequence). This CDR3 has 15 amino acids. V gave up 4 bases and J gave up 2 bases, with 15 bases separating them. CDR3 amino acids: CASSSTRLSTYEQYF. CDR3 bases: TGTGCCAGCAGTTCAACCCGACTGTCAACCTACGAGCAGTACTTC.

On this clone itself: The sample carries other DNA sequences with the same CDR3. The chain has TRBV9 and TRBJ1-1; D gene uncertain. V lost 1 base and J 2 bases, leaving 6 bases between the germline ends. Germline CDR1 and CDR2: SGDLS and YYNGEE. This CDR3 is 13 amino acids long. CDR3 sequence reads: CASSVSGNTEAFF. The DNA for the CDR3 is TGTGCCAGCAGCGTATCGGGTAACACTGAAGCTTTCTTT.

J is TRBJ1-5 and V is TRBV28; 9 nucleotides line up with TRBD1. Trimming at V came to 5 bases and at J to 11 bases, leaving 22 bases not matched to a gene. Germline V gene data show CDR1 as MDHEN and CDR2 as SYDVKM. This CDR3 spans 18 amino acids. In nucleotides, the CDR3 is TGTGCCAGCAGTCTGGGGCGTCGGGACAGGGCGCGGTACGGGGCCCAGCATTTT. Its translation is CASSLGRRDRARYGAQHF.

The genes are TRBV11-2 and TRBJ2-5, with D possibly being TRBD1 (5 bases). V shed 1 base and J shed 5 bases, with 14 bases lying between them. Germline lookup yields CDR1 SGHAT and CDR2 FQNNGV. The length of the CDR3 is 15 residues. The CDR3 region is CASSLVGLFRETQYF. The CDR3 DNA follows: TGTGCCAGCAGCTTAGTGGGGCTTTTCCGTGAGACCCAGTACTTC.

The V gene is TRBV27, the J gene TRBJ2-1; D is possibly TRBD1 (6 bases). Germline V lookup: CDR1 MNHEY, CDR2 SMNVEV (reference sequence). The CDR3 is 15 residues long. V gave up 6 bases and J gave up 5 bases, with 17 bases separating them. CDR3 nucleotide sequence: TGTGCCAGCAGATCACTCACAGGGTCCCACAATGAGCAGTTCTTC. This codes for CASRSLTGSHNEQFF.

This chain uses TRBV6-5 with TRBJ1-2; D may be TRBD1 (5 bases). The length of the CDR3 is 14 residues. The V gene's germline CDR1 is MNHEY and CDR2 SVGAGI. V lost 7 bases, J lost 4 bases, and 16 bases lay in between. CDR3 nucleotide sequence: TGTGCCAGCATTCAGGGCGCGTTGGGCTATGGCTACACCTTC. Encoded protein: CASIQGALGYGYTF.

The rearrangement joins TRBV4-2 to TRBJ2-7; 7 positions match TRBD2. Germline trimming cut 8 bases from V and 4 bases from J; bases unmatched to any gene: 11. CDR1 is LGHNA, CDR2 YNFKEQ, per germline. This CDR3 contains 14 residues. The CDR3 coding sequence is TGTGCCAGCTGCAGGGAGGCGGGAGCGTACGAGCAGTACTTC. As protein: CASCREAGAYEQYF.

The CDR3 DNA follows: TGTGCCACCAGCAGAGTCGATGGGGGGTCGAATGAGCAGTTCTTC. This translates into CATSRVDGGSNEQFF. The gene calls are TRBV15 and TRBJ2-1; TRBD2 might be the D (6 bases). V was shortened by 1 base and J by 7 bases, with 14 bases between the two germline ends. The germline V gene encodes CDR1 LNHNV and CDR2 YYDKDF (reference sequence). This CDR3 contains 15 residues.

V usage is TRBV30 and J usage is TRBJ1-4; 10 bases match TRBD1. The CDR3 sequence is 12 residues long. Germline trimming cut 0 bases from V and 16 bases from J; bases unmatched to any gene: 5. Germline V lookup: CDR1 GTSNPN, CDR2 SVGIG (reference sequence). CDR3 in amino acids: CAWSVGTGERFF. The CDR3 DNA reads as TGTGCCTGGAGTGTAGGGACAGGGGAAAGGTTTTTT.

This clone showed up just once. The CDR3 DNA reads TGTGCCTGGAGCCTAATTACGGGGGGCGAGCAGTACTTC. This gives the protein CAWSLITGGEQYF. The rearrangement links TRBV30 to TRBJ2-7, with 7 bases fitting TRBD2. The CDR3 is 13 amino acids. V shed 3 bases and J 6 bases; nucleotides not matched to a gene: 8. The germline V gene encodes CDR1 GTSNPN and CDR2 SVGIG (reference sequence).

CDR3 coding DNA: TGTGCCACCAGTGACTACAGGGTAGAGGGTTCTGGGGCCAACGTCCTGACTTTC. This sequence encodes CATSDYRVEGSGANVLTF. The genes are TRBV24-1 and TRBJ2-6; tentative D call: TRBD1 (6 bases). With 4 bases removed from V and 1 base from J, the gap between germline ends came to 16 bases. Per the germline V gene, CDR1 is KGHDR and CDR2 is SFDVKD. The CDR3 is 18 amino acids.

V usage is TRBV5-1 and J usage is TRBJ1-3, with D perhaps TRBD1 (5 bases). The germline V gene encodes CDR1 SGHRS and CDR2 YFSETQ. V was trimmed by 0 bases and J by 4 bases, leaving 11 bases between them. The CDR3 runs 15 residues. As DNA, the CDR3 is TGCGCCAGCAGCTTGGGCCCAGGGCTGGGAAACACCATATATTTT. Amino acids: CASSLGPGLGNTIYF.